The 26 T cell receptor beta chains reported below all come from one sample, sequenced in a study of glioma-infiltrating T cells. The iRepertoire nested amplicon-rescue multiplex PCR amplified TCR alpha and beta CDR3s from RNA. TCRdb analysed the multiplex PCR reads with MiXCR anew, one entry per CDR3 protein. The table has 90,000 to 110,000 distinct CDR3 sequences, less than 30% seen once. Sequencing was carried out using glioma tissue, nonneoplastic brain tissue, or PBMCs (not recorded which). The receptors derive from a human donor with low-grade glioma or glioblastoma, undergoing nonglioma brain surgery, or in good health (not recorded which).

This clonotype was observed many times. The chain links TRBV29-1 to TRBJ2-7; perhaps TRBD1 as D (6 bases). Germline V gene lookup returns CDR1 SQVTM and CDR2 ANQGSEA. V gave up 7 bases and J gave up 0 bases, with 13 bases separating them. The CDR3 consists of 13 residues. The CDR3, as DNA: TGCAGCGCCACCAGACAGGACTCCTACGAGCAGTACTTC. It translates to CSATRQDSYEQYF.

This clonotype was observed at least ten times. The chain joins TRBV3-1 to TRBJ1-2, with D perhaps TRBD1 (5 bases). The CDR3 contains 15 residues. In germline, CDR1 is LGHDT, CDR2 YNNKEL (reference sequence). V dropped 1 base and J dropped 8 bases, with 17 bases sitting between them. The CDR3 sequence is CASSQGANRNVGYTF. CDR3 coding DNA: TGTGCCAGCAGCCAAGGTGCGAACAGGAACGTGGGCTACACCTTC. The variable domain in full, completed from reference TRBV3-1 and TRBJ1-2, reads DTAVSQTPKYLVTQMGNDKSIKCEQNLGHDTMYWYKQDSKKFLKIMFSYNNKELIINETVPNRFSPKSPDKAHLNLHINSLELGDSAVYFCASSQGANRNVGYTFGSGTRLTVV.

In this sample, this clonotype turned up many times. V and J are TRBV29-1 and TRBJ1-6; maybe TRBD1 (6 bases). Germline assignment: CDR1 SQVTM and CDR2 ANQGSEA. This CDR3 comprises 13 residues. V was trimmed by 5 bases and J by 8 bases, leaving 13 bases between them. The DNA of the CDR3 is TGCAGCGTTTCCACAGGGAAGGATTCACCCCTCCACTTT. Amino acid sequence: CSVSTGKDSPLHF.

The chain joins TRBV30 to TRBJ1-5, with TRBD1 matching 7 bases. With V trimmed by 0 bases and J by 5 bases, 7 bases remained unmatched. CDR3 length: 15 amino acids. Germline V lookup: CDR1 GTSNPN, CDR2 SVGIG (reference sequence). The CDR3 DNA follows: TGTGCCTGGAGTGTTGGGGCAGGGGGGCATCAGCCCCAGCATTTT. Amino acid sequence: CAWSVGAGGHQPQHF.

This clonotype has only a few counts. Given a much more abundant clone one base away, this may be a read error. This chain uses TRBV7-2 with TRBJ1-6; no reliable D call. CDR1 and CDR2 from the germline V gene are SGHTA and FQGNSA. The CDR3 is 12 residues long. CDR3 residues: CASGPRNSPHHF. For the CDR3, the DNA is TGTGCCAGCGGCCCGAGAAATTCACCCCACCACTTT.

This clonotype appeared many times. The V gene is TRBV12-3 or TRBV12-4, the J gene TRBJ1-2; possible D gene TRBD1, 6 bases. This CDR3 has 14 amino acids. V was trimmed by 4 bases and J by 2 bases, leaving 11 bases between them. Written as DNA, the CDR3 is TGTGCCAGCAGTTCACAGGGTTCCAACTATGGCTACACCTTC. It codes for CASSSQGSNYGYTF.

A word on this clonotype: The conserved closing phenylalanine or tryptophan is absent in this CDR3, likely reflecting a read error. This rearrangement joins TRBV6-5 to TRBJ1-1; D remains ambiguous. V was clipped by 9 bases and J by 6 bases, with 14 bases between them. The CDR3 length is 12 residues. Germline CDR1 MNHEY, CDR2 SVGAGI. This CDR3 is CASTPGTAEAFC. In DNA form, the CDR3 reads TGTGCCAGTACCCCCGGAACGGCTGAAGCTTTCTGT.

As for this clonotype: This sequence may be a read error, since a much larger clone differs from it by one base. The chain is built from TRBV4-1 and TRBJ2-7, with D possibly matching TRBD2 (6 bases). CDR1 and CDR2 (germline): MGHRA, YSYEKL. The CDR3 runs to 16 residues. V was pared by 5 bases and J by 2 bases, with 19 bases between. For the CDR3, the DNA is TGCGCCAGCAGCAATGCTTTTGCGGGACGGACCTACGAGCAGTACTTC. It yields the protein CASSNAFAGRTYEQYF.

V and J are TRBV3-1 and TRBJ1-6, with unresolved D. Trimming took 5 bases from V and 5 from J, leaving 19 bases between them. CDR3 size: 17 residues. CDR1 is LGHDT, CDR2 YNNKEL, per germline (reference sequence). The CDR3 sequence is CASSSLGTINDNSPLHF. In nucleotides, the CDR3 is TGTGCCAGCAGCTCGCTGGGTACTATCAACGATAATTCACCCCTCCACTTT.

The chain has TRBV27 and TRBJ2-1; D gene unclear. The J call may be mistaken, given a closer DNA end match to TRBJ2-7. Germline assignment: CDR1 MNHEY and CDR2 SMNVEV (reference sequence). There are 12 residues in the CDR3. The CDR3 sequence is CFRQRSYNEQYF. CDR3 nucleotide sequence: TGTTTCCGTCAAAGGTCCTACAATGAGCAGTACTTC.

This clonotype was counted at least ten times. This sequence joins TRBV2 and TRBJ1-6; D remains ambiguous. CDR1 and CDR2 (germline): SNHLY, FYNNEI. This CDR3 is 13 amino acids long. V was cut by 11 bases and J by 6 bases, with 14 bases left in between. This CDR3 is CAVTWESNSPLHF. CDR3 coding DNA: TGTGCCGTCACTTGGGAAAGTAATTCACCCCTCCACTTT.

DNA for the CDR3: TGTGCCAGTAGTATAAAACTTTCCACCGGGGAGCTGTTTTTT. Protein product: CASSIKLSTGELFF. J is TRBJ2-2 and V is TRBV19; unclear D gene. The germline CDR1 and CDR2 sequences are LNHDA and SQIVND (reference sequence). The CDR3 consists of 14 residues. The ends were cut back, 2 bases at V and 4 bases at J, with 8 bases in the middle.

The table lists this clonotype with a count of one. This may arise from a read error, as a much more abundant clone is one base away. The CDR3 nucleotides are TGCAGCGTTGTTTGGGGACAAGCTAGGGACTACGAGCAGTACTTC. Residues: CSVVWGQARDYEQYF. The V and J genes are TRBV29-1 and TRBJ2-7; TRBD1 is a possible D gene (6 bases). Germline assignment: CDR1 SQVTM and CDR2 ANQGSEA. The CDR3 totals 15 residues. V was clipped by 4 bases and J by 3 bases, with 19 bases between them.

In this sample, this clonotype turned up many times. The chain uses TRBV20-1 and TRBJ2-1; possible D gene TRBD2, 5 bases. Germline CDR1 reads DFQATT; CDR2 reads SNEGSKA (reference sequence). V shed 5 bases and J shed 8 bases, with 16 bases lying between them. The CDR3 consists of 13 residues. The CDR3 here is CSAEAASRDEQFF. The CDR3 region has the DNA TGCAGTGCTGAGGCGGCTAGCCGGGATGAGCAGTTCTTC.

There are many counts of this clonotype. This rearrangement joins TRBV28 to TRBJ1-5; D may be TRBD1 (5 bases). This CDR3 has 16 amino acids. CDR1 and CDR2 from the germline V gene are MDHEN and SYDVKM. V was pared by 6 bases and J by 5 bases, with 20 bases between. As DNA, the CDR3 is TGTGCCAGCAGCTCTCCCCGCGACAGTGTGTATCAGCCCCAGCATTTT. This codes for CASSSPRDSVYQPQHF. Drawing the rest from reference TRBV28 and TRBJ1-5, the complete variable domain is DVKVTQSSRYLVKRTGEKVFLECVQDMDHENMFWYRQDPGLGLRLIYFSYDVKMKEKGDIPEGYSVSREKKERFSLILESASTNQTSMYLCASSSPRDSVYQPQHFGDGTRLSIL.

In its sample, this clonotype was seen a few times. The rearrangement uses TRBV9 and TRBJ1-1; weak D call: TRBD1 (5 bases). This CDR3 is 14 amino acids long. Trimming shortened V by 3 bases and J by 5 bases, and 14 bases separated the two germline ends. Germline loops: CDR1 SGDLS, CDR2 YYNGEE. In nucleotides, the CDR3 is TGTGCCAGCAGCGCCTGGGGGGGGGGGACTGAAGCTTTCTTT. It translates to CASSAWGGGTEAFF. Filled out from reference TRBV9 and TRBJ1-1, the complete variable domain reads DSGVTQTPKHLITATGQRVTLRCSPRSGDLSVYWYQQSLDQGLQFLIQYYNGEERAKGNILERFSAQQFPDLHSELNLSSLELGDSALYFCASSAWGGGTEAFFGQGTRLTVV.

This clonotype was recorded many times. The rearrangement links TRBV20-1 to TRBJ1-5, with D uncertain. CDR3 length: 16 amino acids. V was pared by 0 bases and J by 1 base, with 13 bases between. Germline V CDR1 and CDR2: DFQATT, SNEGSKA (reference sequence). This chain's CDR3 is CSARDFLTASNQPQHF. The CDR3 DNA reads TGCAGTGCTAGAGATTTTCTGACGGCGAGCAATCAGCCCCAGCATTTT.

The gene calls are TRBV5-1 and TRBJ1-2; D is unresolved. The CDR3 extends over 14 amino acids. V lost 2 bases and J lost 2, with 10 bases in between. The germline V gene has CDR1 SGHRS and CDR2 YFSETQ. In nucleotides, the CDR3 is TGCGCCAGCAGCTTAAACACAGAGAACTATGGCTACACCTTC. This translates into CASSLNTENYGYTF.

As for this clonotype: This may come from a read error, since a much larger clone is one base off. CDR3 sequence reads: CSVELLAGRVDEQFF. CDR3 nucleotide sequence: TGCAGCGTTGAACTGCTAGCGGGGAGGGTCGATGAGCAGTTCTTC. The chain uses TRBV29-1 and TRBJ2-1; 9 nucleotides agree with TRBD2. J lost 8 bases, V lost 2 bases, and 10 bases had no gene match. Germline V lookup: CDR1 SQVTM, CDR2 ANQGSEA. CDR3 length: 15 amino acids.

This clonotype was detected once. V is TRBV6-6 and J is TRBJ2-3; TRBD2 might be the D (5 bases). The CDR3 totals 17 residues. Germline assignment: CDR1 MNHNY and CDR2 SVGAGI (reference sequence). Trimming took off 11 bases at V and 3 bases at J, with 27 bases between the two ends. The CDR3: CAGSYLQKKGLTDTQYF. The CDR3 region has the DNA TGTGCCGGGAGCTACTTGCAGAAAAAAGGGCTAACAGATACGCAGTATTTT.

On this clonotype: A much bigger clone sits one base away, suggesting this may be a read error. This chain connects TRBV28 to TRBJ2-7, with 8 nucleotides matching TRBD2. Germline trimming cut 6 bases from V and 1 base from J; bases unmatched to any gene: 8. The germline V gene encodes CDR1 MDHEN and CDR2 SYDVKM. The CDR3 length is 15 residues. The CDR3, as DNA: TGTGCCAGCAGCACCGGGGGGGCCCGTTCCTACGAGCAGTACTTC. This sequence encodes CASSTGGARSYEQYF.

Remarks on this clonotype: A clone one base away is much larger, so this may be a read error. V and J are TRBV12-5 and TRBJ1-2; perhaps TRBD1 as D (5 bases). The CDR3 is 12 amino acids. Germline values: CDR1 LGHNT, CDR2 FRNRAP. The CDR3 region is CASGFGGTGCTF. The CDR3 DNA reads TGTGCTAGTGGTTTCGGGGGGACTGGCTGCACCTTC.

This clonotype was picked up many times. The chain couples TRBV28 to TRBJ2-5; TRBD2 is a possible D gene (5 bases). V was pared by 4 bases and J by 7 bases, with 13 bases between. This CDR3 has 13 residues. The germline V gene encodes CDR1 MDHEN and CDR2 SYDVKM. The CDR3 nucleotides are TGTGCCAGCAGTTCCGGGTCTCGGGGGACCCAGTACTTC. Its translation: CASSSGSRGTQYF.

This clonotype was seen ten or more times. This chain joins TRBV7-6 and TRBJ1-4; D is undetermined. The V and J ends lost 5 bases and 0 bases respectively, with 16 bases between them. CDR3 length: 17 amino acids. Germline V gene lookup returns CDR1 SGHVS and CDR2 FNYEAQ. CDR3 in amino acids: CASSTRQAAATNEKLFF. CDR3 bases: TGTGCCAGCAGCACCCGACAAGCGGCCGCAACTAATGAAAAACTGTTTTTT.

There are many counts of this clonotype. The V gene is TRBV6-1, the J gene TRBJ2-7, with 8 bases identical to TRBD1. The length of the CDR3 is 14 residues. V trimming: 5 bases; J trimming: 3 bases; junction bases outside the gene matches: 6. CDR1 and CDR2 from the germline V gene are MNHNS and SASEGT. The CDR3, as DNA: TGTGCCAGCAGTTTGGACAGGGCCCTCTACGAGCAGTACTTC. Its protein is CASSLDRALYEQYF.

Ten or more counts support this clonotype. The chain uses TRBV4-2 and TRBJ1-1; no clear D gene. The germline V and J ends were trimmed by 0 bases and 1 base, with 3 bases remaining between them. Germline CDR1 is LGHNA and CDR2 is YNFKEQ. This CDR3 has 13 amino acids. CDR3 region: CASSQDPNTEAFF. The CDR3 nucleotides are TGTGCCAGCAGCCAAGATCCGAACACTGAAGCTTTCTTT.